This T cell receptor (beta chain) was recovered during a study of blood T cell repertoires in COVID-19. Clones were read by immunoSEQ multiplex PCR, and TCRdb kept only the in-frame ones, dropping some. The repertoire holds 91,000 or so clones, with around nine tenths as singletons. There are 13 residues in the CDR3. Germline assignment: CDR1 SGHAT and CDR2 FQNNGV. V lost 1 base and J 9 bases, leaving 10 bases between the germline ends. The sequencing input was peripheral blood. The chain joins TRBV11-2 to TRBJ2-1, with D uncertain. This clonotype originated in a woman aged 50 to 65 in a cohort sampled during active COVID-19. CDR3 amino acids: CASSLALNSEQFF. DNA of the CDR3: TGTGCCAGCAGCTTAGCCCTAAATAGTGAGCAGTTCTTC.